The 19 T cell receptor beta chains given below trace back to one sample, sequenced in a study of cytomegalovirus exposure and HLA in healthy donors. Vbeta (60) and Jbeta (13) primers were used in the PCR. Profiling relied on immunoSEQ multiplex PCR, and the TCRdb table lists in-frame clones only, not all of them. The profile shows approximately 120,000 clones, approximately 70% of them singletons. Sample: PBMCs. Receptors originate from a woman between 70 and 85 years old in good health and CMV-seropositive.

J is TRBJ2-7 and V is TRBV5-1; TRBD1 matches 7 bases. With 5 bases clipped from V and 7 bases from J, the junction kept 12 bases outside the gene matches. CDR1 SGHRS and CDR2 YFSETQ come from the germline V gene. This CDR3 has 14 amino acids. The DNA for the CDR3 is TGCGCCAGCAGGCCTGATGGGTCCAGGGGGGAGCAGTACTTC. Its protein product is CASRPDGSRGEQYF.

This clone has more than one count but fewer than ten. V is TRBV11-2 and J is TRBJ1-6; possibly TRBD1 for D (6 bases). Germline assignment: CDR1 SGHAT and CDR2 FQNNGV. V shed 6 bases and J shed 6 bases, with 15 bases lying between them. The CDR3 is 15 amino acids. The CDR3 spells CASSLGDTGNSPLHF. DNA of the CDR3: TGTGCCAGCAGTCTAGGGGACACGGGTAATTCACCCCTCCACTTT.

V is TRBV10-3 and J is TRBJ2-7; 8 positions agree with TRBD1. CDR3 size: 13 residues. V trimming: 4 bases; J trimming: 2 bases; junction bases outside the gene matches: 1. Germline CDR1 reads ENHRY; CDR2 reads SYGVKD. CDR3 sequence reads: CAISGGQAYEQYF. DNA for the CDR3: TGTGCCATCAGTGGGGGACAGGCCTACGAGCAGTACTTC.

This sequence joins TRBV7-8 and TRBJ2-7; 7 bases map to TRBD2. V was pared by 4 bases and J by 7 bases, with 4 bases of the junction left unmatched. CDR1 SGHVS and CDR2 FQNEAQ come from the germline V gene. This CDR3 contains 12 residues. CDR3 nucleotides: TGTGCCAGCAGCTCACACGGGGGGGAGCAGTACTTC. Its translation is CASSSHGGEQYF.

The V gene is TRBV6-1, the J gene TRBJ1-1; D is perhaps TRBD1 (5 bases). With 8 bases removed from V and 4 bases from J, the gap between germline ends came to 20 bases. This CDR3 spans 15 amino acids. Germline CDR1 MNHNS, CDR2 SASEGT. The CDR3 coding sequence is TGTGCCAGCCTCGAAGGGACGGGGGGGAGCACTGAAGCTTTCTTT. Residues: CASLEGTGGSTEAFF.

V usage is TRBV18 and J usage is TRBJ1-1, with D possibly TRBD1 on 5 matching bases. This CDR3 contains 14 residues. Germline-derived CDR1 and CDR2 are KGHSH and LQKENI. Trimming removed 8 bases at V and 0 bases at J, with 13 bases between. The CDR3 sequence is CASPDSSMNTEAFF. CDR3 coding DNA: TGTGCCAGCCCAGACAGTAGCATGAACACTGAAGCTTTCTTT.

The chain couples TRBV5-5 to TRBJ1-6; no clear D gene. Trimming stripped 2 bases from V and 10 bases from J, with 13 bases between. CDR1 and CDR2 from the germline V gene are SGHKS and YYEKEE (reference sequence). This CDR3 has 14 residues. Here the CDR3 reads CASSLVGLRSPLHF. The CDR3 nucleotides read TGTGCCAGCAGCTTAGTGGGCCTCAGATCACCCCTCCACTTT.

The chain links TRBV29-1 to TRBJ1-2, with D possibly matching TRBD1 (5 bases). This CDR3 has 13 residues. Trimming shortened V by 2 bases and J by 5 bases, and 12 bases separated the two germline ends. Germline V CDR1 and CDR2: SQVTM, ANQGSEA. This CDR3 is CSVEWGVGYGYTF. CDR3 in DNA: TGCAGCGTTGAATGGGGGGTTGGATATGGCTACACCTTC.

A word on this clone: At one end, the junction sequence differs from germline, possibly due to a read error. This chain joins TRBV5-5 and TRBJ2-7, with D possibly being TRBD2 (6 bases). The CDR3 is 15 amino acids. Per the germline V gene, CDR1 is SGHKS and CDR2 is YYEKEE (reference sequence). In nucleotides, the CDR3 is TGTGCCAGCAGCTTCGGGGGAGACAGAACCTACAAGCAGTACTTC. It is translated as CASSFGGDRTYKQYF.

The V and J genes are TRBV19 and TRBJ1-2; D is undetermined. This CDR3 comprises 11 residues. From germline, CDR1 is LNHDA and CDR2 SQIVND (reference sequence). V lost 5 bases and J 7 bases, leaving 8 bases between the germline ends. As DNA, the CDR3 is TGTGCCAGTAGTGCAGGAAGTGGCTACACCTTC. This sequence encodes CASSAGSGYTF.

J is TRBJ1-2 and V is TRBV29-1; 7 bases line up with TRBD1. CDR3 length: 15 residues. The germline V gene has CDR1 SQVTM and CDR2 ANQGSEA. The trim removed 6 bases at V and 8 bases at J, leaving 18 bases unmatched. CDR3 region: CSVPTIGGLSQGYTF. DNA of the CDR3: TGCAGCGTCCCCACGATAGGGGGCTTAAGTCAAGGCTACACCTTC.

This chain links TRBV29-1 with TRBJ2-1; 8 positions match TRBD2. Germline lookup yields CDR1 SQVTM and CDR2 ANQGSEA. CDR3 length: 15 residues. V was pared by 5 bases and J by 0 bases, with 6 bases of the junction left unmatched. CDR3 in DNA: TGCAGCGTTCATCTAGCGGGTTACTCCTACAATGAGCAGTTCTTC. Its translation: CSVHLAGYSYNEQFF.

V gene TRBV6-6 combines with J gene TRBJ2-6, with D maybe TRBD1 (6 bases). Germline assignment: CDR1 MNHNY and CDR2 SVGAGI (reference sequence). CDR3 length equals 16 residues. The ends were cut back, 6 bases at V and 0 bases at J, with 12 bases in the middle. DNA of the CDR3: TGTGCCAGCAGCCCTGGACAGAGCTCTGGGGCCAACGTCCTGACTTTC. It codes for CASSPGQSSGANVLTF.

The chain is built from TRBV15 and TRBJ1-6, with 8 nucleotides matching TRBD1. V gave up 1 base and J gave up 8 bases; unmatched junction bases: 13. The CDR3 is 18 residues long. In germline, CDR1 is LNHNV, CDR2 YYDKDF (reference sequence). The CDR3 DNA reads as TGTGCCACCAGCAGAGGGTTCGACAGGGGATATAATTATTCACCCCTCCACTTT. Its translation: CATSRGFDRGYNYSPLHF.

The chain is built from TRBV7-8 and TRBJ1-3; unclear D gene. Between the trimmed V and J ends, which lost 1 base and 0 bases, there was a span of 7 bases. Germline V gene sequence: CDR1 SGHVS, CDR2 FQNEAQ. This CDR3 spans 15 amino acids. The CDR3 protein is CASSLESRSGNTIYF. CDR3 nucleotides: TGTGCCAGCAGCTTAGAGAGCCGCTCTGGAAACACCATATATTTT.

The CDR3 coding sequence is TGTGCCAGCAGCTTGGGTCTGGGCAGCTCCTACGAGCAGTACTTC. It translates to CASSLGLGSSYEQYF. The chain has TRBV7-9 and TRBJ2-7, with D hard to call. Germline CDR1 SEHNR, CDR2 FQNEAQ (reference sequence). This CDR3 region has 15 residues. Trimming took off 3 bases at V and 0 bases at J, with 12 bases between the two ends. The full variable domain, in which reference TRBV7-9 and TRBJ2-7 provide the parts outside the CDR3, is DTGVSQNPRHKITKRGQNVTFRCDPISEHNRLYWYRQTLGQGPEFLTYFQNEAQLEKSRLLSDRFSAERPKGSFSTLEIQRTEQGDSAMYLCASSLGLGSSYEQYFGPGTRLTVT.

This rearrangement joins TRBV19 to TRBJ1-5, with 7 bases fitting TRBD1. The CDR3 is 13 amino acids. Germline CDR1 and CDR2: LNHDA and SQIVND (reference sequence). Losses at the gene ends were 4 bases for V and 5 bases for J; bases not matched to a gene: 2. The chain's CDR3 is CASSTGTDQPQHF. DNA for the CDR3: TGTGCCAGTAGTACTGGGACAGATCAGCCCCAGCATTTT.

This clone has just one count. The chain uses TRBV18 and TRBJ1-1, with TRBD1 matching 8 bases. The CDR3 sequence is 15 residues long. Germline loops: CDR1 KGHSH, CDR2 LQKENI. J gave up 3 bases and V 1 base, and 4 bases lay outside the gene matches. CDR3 sequence reads: CASSPRTGRDTEAFF. CDR3 DNA sequence: TGTGCCAGCTCACCACGGACAGGGCGTGACACTGAAGCTTTCTTT.

This clone was recorded a few times. The rearrangement links TRBV29-1 to TRBJ2-5, with TRBD1 matching 9 bases. V lost 7 bases and J lost 1; bases outside the gene matches: 1. CDR1 is SQVTM and CDR2 is ANQGSEA in the germline V gene. CDR3 length: 12 amino acids. Written as DNA, the CDR3 is TGCAGCGCGGACAGGGGCCAAGAGACCCAGTACTTC. Residues: CSADRGQETQYF.